In its sample, the clone carrying this T cell receptor beta chain was seen many times. Its antigen is still unknown. Documented time point: blood at routine non-recurrence follow-up after resection. No cell sorting; template was whole RNA from tumor, lung tissue or PBMC. The V gene lost 5 bases and the J gene lost 7 bases, with 15 bases spanning the gap. CDR1 and CDR2 from the germline V gene are MGHDK and SYGVNS. CDR3 length equals 15 residues. The data belong to a study of spatial heterogeneity in lung cancer. Study as a whole: More beta-chain than alpha-chain sequences were consistently detected. Study-wide points: Compared with follow-up, resection was when ubiquitous expanded tumor TCRs appeared in blood more.

MiXCR was run by TCRdb on the 5' RACE reads, yielding one entry per CDR3 protein. Of under 20,000 distinct CDR3 sequences listed, 19% are singletons. This receptor was obtained from a male donor with early-stage non-small cell lung cancer. This chain uses TRBV25-1 with TRBJ1-6; D perhaps matches TRBD1 (6 bases). The material sequenced was PBMCs, taken at follow-up. CDR3 residues: CASSPRTEVNSPLHF. The CDR3 nucleotides read TGTGCCAGCAGTCCCCGGACAGAAGTAAATTCACCCCTCCACTTT.